The T cell receptor beta chain described here comes from a study of CD8 T cells in Susac syndrome. Random hexamers were used to reverse transcribe 0.5 to 1 ug of RNA. TCRdb independently ran MiXCR on the immunoSEQ multiplex PCR reads; one entry per CDR3 protein. Among tens of thousands of distinct CDR3 sequences, roughly 94% were seen once, and the ten largest hold under 0.5%. With 0 bases removed from V and 10 bases from J, the gap between germline ends came to 21 bases. Germline values: CDR1 SGHDN, CDR2 FVKESK. The CDR3 has 16 amino acids. The study sequenced TCR beta in blood CD8+ and CD4+ T cells. Negative isolation yielded CD4+ and CD8+ T cells, and FACS enriched TEMRA cells.

This TCR was sampled from a human donor with multiple sclerosis. The sample was CD8+ T cells from PBMCs. This rearrangement joins TRBV14 to TRBJ1-1; tentatively, D is TRBD1 (6 bases). In nucleotides, the CDR3 is TGTGCCAGCAGCCAAGATCTCTGGAGAACAGGGCAGCGAGCTTTCTTT. It yields the protein CASSQDLWRTGQRAFF.